Each of the 27 T cell receptor beta chains below was sequenced from the same sample in a study of preoperative IRX-2 immunotherapy in early breast cancer. This sample's treatment: preoperative locoregional IRX-2 cytokine immunotherapy. The method was immunoSEQ multiplex PCR; TCRdb's version includes in-frame clones alone and lacks a portion of them. The data hold approximately 30,000 clones, with 90% to 95% observed a single time. Sampling was done from a patient treated with IRX-2 immunotherapy. The origin of the receptors is a human donor with breast cancer.

The chain has TRBV29-1 and TRBJ2-2; TRBD2 matches 12 bases. This CDR3 has 17 amino acids. Per germline, CDR1 SQVTM and CDR2 ANQGSEA. The trim removed 0 bases at V and 3 bases at J, leaving 5 bases unmatched. The CDR3, as DNA: TGCAGCGTTGAAGAGTGGACTAGCGGGATCGACACCGGGGAGCTGTTTTTT. Protein product: CSVEEWTSGIDTGELFF.

This clone was detected once. This chain links TRBV30 with TRBJ1-1, with a tentative D call TRBD1 (5 bases). The CDR3 contains 12 residues. V was shortened by 5 bases and J by 10 bases, with 17 bases between the two germline ends. Germline CDR1 reads GTSNPN; CDR2 reads SVGIG (reference sequence). As DNA, the CDR3 is TGTGCCTGGGGAGGGACTTCAGGTAGAGCTTTCTTT. Protein product: CAWGGTSGRAFF.

The CDR3 reads CASSQDGNSGDEQYF. The CDR3 region has the DNA TGCGCCAGCAGCCAAGATGGAAATAGCGGAGACGAGCAGTACTTC. The chain links TRBV4-3 to TRBJ2-7, with a possible D match to TRBD2 (6 bases). CDR3 size: 15 residues. Trimming left V 0 bases short and J 5 bases short, with 14 bases between. Germline assignment: CDR1 LGHNA and CDR2 YSLEER.

The sample holds one count of this clone. The chain couples TRBV6-5 to TRBJ1-1, with 7 bases that match TRBD1. Germline V gene sequence: CDR1 MNHEY, CDR2 SVGAGI. The CDR3 length is 13 residues. V lost 5 bases, J lost 6 bases, and 6 bases stayed unmatched. CDR3 protein: CASSQGTAAEAFF. CDR3 DNA sequence: TGTGCCAGCAGTCAAGGGACAGCCGCTGAAGCTTTCTTT.

There are a few counts of this clone. This sequence joins TRBV5-6 and TRBJ2-3; D is unclear. V was clipped by 7 bases and J by 0 bases, with 21 bases between them. The germline V gene encodes CDR1 SGHDT and CDR2 YYEEEE. The CDR3 contains 17 residues. In DNA, the CDR3 is TGTGCCAGCTCTACTTGGATTAGCAGCACTAGCACAGATACGCAGTATTTT. It encodes CASSTWISSTSTDTQYF.

This clone showed up just once. This rearrangement joins TRBV19 to TRBJ2-2, with TRBD1 as a possible D gene (5 bases). The CDR3 extends over 15 amino acids. V lost 5 bases, J lost 4 bases, and 14 bases lay in between. CDR1 is LNHDA and CDR2 is SQIVND in the germline V gene (reference sequence). CDR3 bases: TGTGCCAGTAGTTATAGGACATTAGTCACCGGGGAGCTGTTTTTT. This codes for CASSYRTLVTGELFF.

The chain carries TRBV6-5 and TRBJ2-2, with D possibly being TRBD2 (7 bases). V lost 7 bases and J 8 bases, leaving 20 bases between the germline ends. Germline V gene data show CDR1 as MNHEY and CDR2 as SVGAGI. The length of the CDR3 is 15 residues. The CDR3 region has the DNA TGTGCCAGCATGGGGCGGGGGCCTACGGGAGGGGAGCTGTTTTTT. Its translation is CASMGRGPTGGELFF.

The chain carries TRBV18 and TRBJ1-2, with D perhaps TRBD1 (5 bases). The V end lost 0 bases, the J end lost 2 bases, and 25 bases lay between the germline ends. This CDR3 is built from 20 residues. Germline V lookup: CDR1 KGHSH, CDR2 LQKENI. CDR3 bases: TGTGCCAGCTCACCACCGGTGTGGGGGGGACTTACCCCCGGGAACTATGGCTACACCTTC. This sequence encodes CASSPPVWGGLTPGNYGYTF.

This chain links TRBV30 with TRBJ1-1; D call uncertain. This CDR3 has 13 residues. The V gene's germline CDR1 is GTSNPN and CDR2 SVGIG (reference sequence). With 0 bases removed from V and 1 base from J, the gap between germline ends came to 6 bases. The CDR3 nucleotides are TGTGCCTGGAGTGTAAGTCAGAACACTGAAGCTTTCTTT. The encoded protein is CAWSVSQNTEAFF. The whole variable domain, remainder taken from reference TRBV30 and TRBJ1-1, is SQTIHQWPATLVQPVGSPLSLECTVEGTSNPNLYWYRQAAGRGLQLLFYSVGIGQISSEVPQNLSASRPQDRQFILSSKKLLLSDSGFYLCAWSVSQNTEAFFGQGTRLTVV.

V gene TRBV2 combines with J gene TRBJ2-1; no firm D call. V was trimmed by 5 bases and J by 0 bases, leaving 14 bases between them. The CDR3 totals 16 residues. Germline values: CDR1 SNHLY, CDR2 FYNNEI. For the CDR3, the DNA is TGTGCCAGCAGTCAGCCTTTTCTGAGCTCCTACAATGAGCAGTTCTTC. Translation: CASSQPFLSSYNEQFF.

This clone has just a few counts. This rearrangement joins TRBV29-1 to TRBJ1-1; D unresolved. The V gene's germline CDR1 is SQVTM and CDR2 ANQGSEA. Trimming left V 3 bases short and J 2 bases short, with 1 base between. The CDR3 loop spans 10 amino acids. Here the CDR3 DNA reads TGCAGCGTTGACAACACTGAAGCTTTCTTT. It encodes CSVDNTEAFF.

The V gene is TRBV28, the J gene TRBJ2-7, with D tentatively TRBD1 (5 bases). The CDR3 runs to 15 residues. Trimming took off 3 bases at V and 3 bases at J, with 15 bases between the two ends. Per germline, CDR1 MDHEN and CDR2 SYDVKM. The CDR3 loop reads CASSFGRALVYEQYF. The CDR3 DNA follows: TGTGCCAGCAGTTTCGGCAGGGCCCTCGTCTACGAGCAGTACTTC.

To note about this clone: At one end the junction does not follow the germline gene, possibly because of a read error. V gene TRBV5-8 combines with J gene TRBJ1-1; 8 bases line up with TRBD1. The CDR3 has 17 residues. Germline-derived CDR1 and CDR2 are SGHTS and YDEGEE. The CDR3 loop reads CASSFGEVDRVKTEAFF. The CDR3 nucleotides read TGTGCCAGCAGCTTCGGGGAGGTGGACAGGGTGAAAACTGAAGCTTTCTTT.

The V call is TRBV15, the J call TRBJ2-7; 10 nucleotides align to TRBD2. This CDR3 comprises 15 residues. In germline, CDR1 is LNHNV, CDR2 YYDKDF (reference sequence). V was clipped by 3 bases and J by 2 bases; unmatched bases: 4. The CDR3 region has the DNA TGTGCCACCAGCAGGAGGACTAGCGGAACCTACGAGCAGTACTTC. Protein product: CATSRRTSGTYEQYF.

This clone has just one count. This rearrangement joins TRBV5-1 to TRBJ1-2, with D tentatively TRBD1 (6 bases). CDR1 is SGHRS and CDR2 is YFSETQ in the germline V gene. Trimming cost V 1 base and J 2 bases, with 9 bases left between them. The CDR3 extends over 14 amino acids. CDR3 sequence (DNA): TGCGCCAGCAGCTTGACAGGGTTAAACTATGGCTACACCTTC. Amino acids: CASSLTGLNYGYTF.

The chain uses TRBV20-1 and TRBJ1-2; D not certain. V dropped 1 base and J dropped 8 bases, with 8 bases sitting between them. CDR1 and CDR2 from the germline V gene are DFQATT and SNEGSKA (reference sequence). This CDR3 region has 11 residues. The CDR3 bases are TGCAGTGCTAGAGTTAGGGTAGGCTACACCTTC. This encodes CSARVRVGYTF.

V usage is TRBV7-3 and J usage is TRBJ2-3; D call uncertain. The V end lost 4 bases, the J end lost 8 bases, and 10 bases lay between the germline ends. From germline, CDR1 is SGHTA and CDR2 FQGTGA. The CDR3 is made up of 12 amino acids. The CDR3 reads CASSSAAGTQYF. As DNA, the CDR3 is TGTGCCAGCAGCTCCGCCGCCGGTACGCAGTATTTT.

The J gene is TRBJ2-6, the V gene TRBV27, with 9 bases fitting TRBD1. Germline values: CDR1 MNHEY, CDR2 SMNVEV (reference sequence). This CDR3 is 16 amino acids long. J lost 2 bases, V lost 5 bases, and 4 bases had no gene match. In DNA, the CDR3 is TGTGCCAGCAGTATACAGGGGGCTACTGGGGCCAACGTCCTGACTTTC. This translates into CASSIQGATGANVLTF.

The chain is built from TRBV4-1 and TRBJ1-5; D uncertain. Trimming left V 4 bases short and J 5 bases short, with 18 bases between. This CDR3 has 16 amino acids. CDR1 and CDR2 (germline): MGHRA, YSYEKL. This chain's CDR3 is CASSPLLGQPDQPQHF. The CDR3 DNA follows: TGCGCCAGCAGCCCCCTCTTAGGCCAGCCAGATCAGCCCCAGCATTTT.

This chain uses TRBV18 with TRBJ1-1, with 7 bases lining up with TRBD1. Germline CDR1 KGHSH, CDR2 LQKENI. The CDR3 totals 13 residues. Germline trimming cut 6 bases from V and 5 bases from J; bases unmatched to any gene: 6. CDR3 in DNA: TGTGCCAGCTCCACGACAGGGTTGACTGAAGCTTTCTTT. Amino acids: CASSTTGLTEAFF.

This clone was detected only once. This chain links TRBV12-5 with TRBJ2-1; maybe TRBD1 (5 bases). The V end was cut by 3 bases, the J end by 14 bases, with 11 bases between. This CDR3 spans 11 amino acids. Germline lookup yields CDR1 LGHNT and CDR2 FRNRAP. The CDR3 nucleotides are TGTGCTAGTGGTTTTGGGGCAGTTGAGTTCTTC. Protein: CASGFGAVEFF.

The chain uses TRBV7-9 and TRBJ2-1, with 12 bases identical to TRBD2. This CDR3 has 16 residues. Unmatched junction bases numbered 10, after V lost 4 bases and J lost 9 bases. Germline CDR1 reads SEHNR; CDR2 reads FQNEAQ (reference sequence). CDR3 bases: TGTGCCAGCAGCTCCCGACTAGCGGGAGACGTAGGTGAGCAGTTCTTC. Protein product: CASSSRLAGDVGEQFF. Full variable domain (missing parts from reference TRBV7-9 and TRBJ2-1): DTGVSQNPRHKITKRGQNVTFRCDPISEHNRLYWYRQTLGQGPEFLTYFQNEAQLEKSRLLSDRFSAERPKGSFSTLEIQRTEQGDSAMYLCASSSRLAGDVGEQFFGPGTRLTVL.

This sequence joins TRBV20-1 and TRBJ2-5, with TRBD2 as a possible D gene (6 bases). With 6 bases removed from V and 5 bases from J, the gap between germline ends came to 10 bases. The length of the CDR3 is 11 residues. Looked up from germline, CDR1 is DFQATT and CDR2 is SNEGSKA (reference sequence). This CDR3 reads CSAQRVETQYF. CDR3 sequence (DNA): TGCAGTGCACAGCGGGTTGAGACCCAGTACTTC.

By share of the sample, this clone is medium-sized. This chain joins TRBV5-4 and TRBJ2-7; TRBD1 matches at 11 bases. V dropped 3 bases and J dropped 2; count of bases not matched to a gene: 1. Germline CDR1 SGHNT, CDR2 YYREEE (reference sequence). This CDR3 has 14 residues. DNA for the CDR3: TGTGCCAGCAGCTGGGACAGGGGGACCTACGAGCAGTACTTC. Protein sequence: CASSWDRGTYEQYF.

The chain carries TRBV5-1 and TRBJ1-4, with D uncertain. Looked up from germline, CDR1 is SGHRS and CDR2 is YFSETQ. The ends were cut back, 4 bases at V and 8 bases at J, with 9 bases in the middle. This CDR3 has 12 residues. The CDR3 nucleotides read TGCGCCAGCAGCGCCAACGGGGAAAAACTGTTTTTT. Translated, it gives CASSANGEKLFF. The full variable domain, its missing parts supplied by reference TRBV5-1 and TRBJ1-4, is KAGVTQTPRYLIKTRGQQVTLSCSPISGHRSVSWYQQTPGQGLQFLFEYFSETQRNKGNFPGRFSGRQFSNSRSEMNVSTLELGDSALYLCASSANGEKLFFGSGTQLSVL.

The sample holds one count of this clone. This CDR3 reads CASSKADRLYTGELFF. The DNA for the CDR3 is TGTGCCAGCAGCAAAGCGGACAGATTATACACCGGGGAGCTGTTTTTT. The chain recombines TRBV7-9 with TRBJ2-2; a weak D match, TRBD1 (6 bases). CDR3 length equals 16 residues. From germline, CDR1 is SEHNR and CDR2 FQNEAQ (reference sequence). Between the trimmed V and J ends, which lost 5 bases and 3 bases, there was a span of 16 bases.

The V and J genes are TRBV7-2 and TRBJ2-7, with D tentatively TRBD2 (5 bases). From germline, CDR1 is SGHTA and CDR2 FQGNSA. The V end was cut by 6 bases, the J end by 1 base, with 10 bases between. CDR3 length: 13 residues. CDR3 loop: CASRRTPSYEQYF. In nucleotides, the CDR3 is TGTGCCAGCAGGAGGACTCCATCCTACGAGCAGTACTTC.